This TCR beta chain stems from a study of cytomegalovirus exposure and HLA in healthy donors. About the study: From donors who were HLA-typed, an early data release held 80 million or so unique TCRs.

The PCR contained 60 Vbeta and 13 Jbeta primers. In the authors' methods: Later, an analysis found roughly 80 million unique TCR beta chains, and about 10 million of these were shared. Method: immunoSEQ multiplex PCR; TCRdb's copy keeps in-frame clones and lacks some. The V and J calls and the clone size are those of that table, but D and trimming were determined from the DNA. Here the sample spans some 150,000 clones, 77% being singletons. The length of the CDR3 is 13 residues. The ends were cut back, 9 bases at V and 12 bases at J, with 20 bases in the middle. CDR1 and CDR2 from the germline V gene are MDHEN and SYDVKM.

The chain has TRBV28 and TRBJ1-4, with D possibly matching TRBD1 (5 bases). The sample comprised PBMCs. The receptor comes from a female donor in good health and CMV-seronegative. CDR3 bases: TGTGCCAGTTTTGGGGCGCCCACGCCGGAACTGTTTTTT. This sequence encodes CASFGAPTPELFF.